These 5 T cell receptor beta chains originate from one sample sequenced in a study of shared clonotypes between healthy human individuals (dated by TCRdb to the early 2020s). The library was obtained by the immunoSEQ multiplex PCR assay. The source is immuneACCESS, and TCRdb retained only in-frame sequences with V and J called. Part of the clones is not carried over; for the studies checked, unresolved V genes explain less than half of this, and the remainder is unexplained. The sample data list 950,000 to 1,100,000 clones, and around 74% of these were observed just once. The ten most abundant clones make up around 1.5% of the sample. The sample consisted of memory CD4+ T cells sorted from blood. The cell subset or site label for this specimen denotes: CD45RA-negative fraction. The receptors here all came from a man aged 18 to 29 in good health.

The DNA of the CDR3 is TGCGCCAGCAAGCGAACAGGGAGCACAGATACGCAGTATTTT. Amino acid sequence: CASKRTGSTDTQYF. The V call is TRBV10-2, the J call TRBJ2-3; maybe TRBD1 (6 bases). Germline V gene lookup returns CDR1 WSHSY and CDR2 SAAADI. The CDR3 has 14 residues. V lost 7 bases and J 0 bases, leaving 11 bases between the germline ends.

DNA for the CDR3: TGTGCCGCAATGGGCGCGGGGACCCAGTACTTC. Its translation: CAAMGAGTQYF. The V call is TRBV12-1, the J call TRBJ2-5; TRBD2, as called in the table, went unchecked against the DNA. TRBV12-1 is given as a pseudogene. The length of the CDR3 is 11 residues.

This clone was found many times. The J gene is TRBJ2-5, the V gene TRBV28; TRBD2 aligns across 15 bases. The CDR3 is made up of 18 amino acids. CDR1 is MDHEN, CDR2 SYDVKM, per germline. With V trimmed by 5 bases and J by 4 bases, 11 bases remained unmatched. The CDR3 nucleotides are TGTGCCAGCAGTAGATCCGGACTAGCGGGGGGGCAGCGAGAGACCCAGTACTTC. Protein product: CASSRSGLAGGQRETQYF.

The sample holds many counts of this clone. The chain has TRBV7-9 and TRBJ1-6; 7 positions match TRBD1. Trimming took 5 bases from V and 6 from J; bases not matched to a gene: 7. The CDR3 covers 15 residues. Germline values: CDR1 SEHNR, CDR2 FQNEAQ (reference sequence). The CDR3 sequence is CASSPQGSGNSPLHF. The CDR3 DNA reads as TGTGCCAGCAGCCCACAGGGGTCGGGTAATTCACCCCTCCACTTT.

The CDR3 coding sequence is TGCGCCAGCAGCTCGGGACAGGGGTCGATCGGGGAGCTGTTTTTT. This sequence encodes CASSSGQGSIGELFF. The genes are TRBV5-1 and TRBJ2-2, with 10 bases aligning to TRBD1. V dropped 3 bases and J dropped 7; count of bases not matched to a gene: 6. Germline V gene sequence: CDR1 SGHRS, CDR2 YFSETQ. The CDR3 spans 15 residues.